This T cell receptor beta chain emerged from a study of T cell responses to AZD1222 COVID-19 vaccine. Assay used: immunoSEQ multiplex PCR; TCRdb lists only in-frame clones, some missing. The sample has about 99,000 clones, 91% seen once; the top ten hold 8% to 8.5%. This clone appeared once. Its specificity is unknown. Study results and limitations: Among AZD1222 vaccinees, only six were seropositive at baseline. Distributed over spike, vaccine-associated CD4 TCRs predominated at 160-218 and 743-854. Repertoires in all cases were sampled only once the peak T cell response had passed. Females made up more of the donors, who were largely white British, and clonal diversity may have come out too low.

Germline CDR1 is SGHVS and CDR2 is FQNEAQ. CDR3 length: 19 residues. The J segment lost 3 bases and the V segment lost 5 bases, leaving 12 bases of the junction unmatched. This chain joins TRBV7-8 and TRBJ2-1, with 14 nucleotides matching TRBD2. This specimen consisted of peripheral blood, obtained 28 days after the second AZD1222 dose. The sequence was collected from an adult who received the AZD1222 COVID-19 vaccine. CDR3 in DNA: TGTGCCAGCAGCCCCACCGGGACTAGCGGGAGAGGCGTCTACAATGAGCAGTTCTTC. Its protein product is CASSPTGTSGRGVYNEQFF.